This T cell receptor (beta chain) stems from a study of shared clonotypes between healthy human individuals. Findings and caveats of the study: Against clonotypes common to all four donors, non-shared ones had lower generation probabilities.

Germline CDR1 and CDR2: MDHEN and SYDVKM. This CDR3 has 12 amino acids. The ends were cut back, 9 bases at V and 0 bases at J, with 8 bases in the middle. Original data processing: Filtering of immunoSEQ junctional sequences could not match full-length read filtering. TCRdb's table, derived via immunoSEQ multiplex PCR, lists solely in-frame clones and lacks some. V, J and clone size were drawn from that table, and D and trimming were deduced from the DNA. This sample yields approximately 2,300,000 clones, of which about 90% are seen a single time; around 0.38% belongs to the top ten. This clone was seen only a few times. Its antigen is undetermined. Different DNA sequences within this sample yield the same CDR3.

The TCR sequence derives from a man aged 18 to 35 in good health. Some clones in this sample may be carry-over from other donors' samples. The V call is TRBV28, the J call TRBJ1-1, with a tentative D call TRBD1 (6 bases). Material: naive CD4+ T cells from PBMCs. Subset in this sample: CD45RA+ positively selected. The CDR3 nucleotides read TGTGCCAGTACAGGGATGAACACTGAAGCTTTCTTT. Translation gives CASTGMNTEAFF.